These 18 T cell receptor beta chains were all obtained from the same sample, sequenced in a study of CD8 T cells in Susac syndrome. The authors reverse transcribed roughly 0.5 to 1 ug RNA with random hexamers. Each CDR3 protein is one row after TCRdb ran MiXCR on the immunoSEQ multiplex PCR reads. The profile shows around 170,000 distinct CDR3 sequences, 85% to 95% of them singletons. The sequencing input was CD4+ T cells from PBMCs. All receptors derive from a human donor with Susac syndrome.

J is TRBJ1-4 and V is TRBV19, with TRBD1 identical over 10 bases. The germline gives CDR1 LNHDA, CDR2 SQIVND (reference sequence). The V gene end was trimmed by 8 bases and the J gene end by 7 bases; junction bases not matched to a gene: 4. The CDR3 runs to 13 residues. CDR3 amino acids: CASRGQGIEKLFF. CDR3 in DNA: TGTGCCAGTCGGGGACAGGGGATTGAAAAACTGTTTTTT.

This chain connects TRBV10-2 to TRBJ2-3; possibly TRBD1 for D (5 bases). Trimming pared 0 bases from V and 2 bases from J, leaving 9 bases between. Germline V gene data show CDR1 as WSHSY and CDR2 as SAAADI. There are 15 residues in the CDR3. The CDR3 region is CASSESGAFTDTQYF. The DNA for the CDR3 is TGCGCCAGCAGTGAGTCAGGGGCTTTCACAGATACGCAGTATTTT.

The gene calls are TRBV2 and TRBJ2-3, with D possibly being TRBD1 or TRBD2 (5 bases each). The germline CDR1 and CDR2 sequences are SNHLY and FYNNEI. The CDR3 is 13 residues long. Trimming removed 5 bases at V and 6 bases at J, with 12 bases between. CDR3 sequence (DNA): TGTGCCAGCAGTCGGGACGGACTTGATACGCAGTATTTT. It specifies CASSRDGLDTQYF.

The chain has TRBV7-9 and TRBJ1-4; D gene uncertain. The CDR3 loop spans 17 amino acids. Between the trimmed V and J ends, which lost 5 bases and 10 bases, there was a span of 26 bases. Looked up from germline, CDR1 is SEHNR and CDR2 is FQNEAQ (reference sequence). CDR3 residues: CASSRSLVTKQVAKLFF. As DNA, the CDR3 is TGTGCCAGCAGCCGTAGCCTGGTCACCAAACAAGTAGCAAAACTGTTTTTT.

The chain links TRBV7-2 to TRBJ1-2; a weak D match, TRBD1 (5 bases). The CDR3 is 14 residues long. CDR1 is SGHTA, CDR2 FQGNSA, per germline. V was trimmed by 5 bases and J by 2 bases, leaving 12 bases between them. The chain's CDR3 is CASSPQQENYGYTF. The CDR3, as DNA: TGTGCCAGCAGCCCGCAACAGGAGAACTATGGCTACACCTTC.

Note on this clonotype: The junction departs from the called germline gene at one end, perhaps through a read error. V gene TRBV6-5 combines with J gene TRBJ1-1; D not certain. Germline V gene lookup returns CDR1 MNHEY and CDR2 SVGAGI. This CDR3 is built from 13 residues. The DNA of the CDR3 is TGTGCCAGCAGCCGACGGGAGAACTCTGAAGCTTTCTTT. It encodes CASSRRENSEAFF.

The chain joins TRBV29-1 to TRBJ1-1; 7 bases are shared with TRBD1. Per germline, CDR1 SQVTM and CDR2 ANQGSEA. The V segment lost 5 bases and the J segment 1 base; nucleotides outside the gene matches: 4. The CDR3 contains 13 residues. The CDR3 here is CSVSRTGNTEAFF. In DNA form, the CDR3 reads TGCAGCGTTTCTCGGACAGGGAACACTGAAGCTTTCTTT. Full variable domain (outside the CDR3, taken from reference TRBV29-1 and TRBJ1-1): SAVISQKPSRDICQRGTSLTIQCQVDSQVTMMFWYRQQPGQSLTLIATANQGSEATYESGFVIDKFPISRPNLTFSTLTVSNMSPEDSSIYLCSVSRTGNTEAFFGQGTRLTVV.

The V call is TRBV27, the J call TRBJ1-1; 9 bases are a match to TRBD1. The V segment lost 6 bases and the J segment 1 base; nucleotides outside the gene matches: 3. This CDR3 comprises 14 residues. Germline V CDR1 and CDR2: MNHEY, SMNVEV (reference sequence). The CDR3 is CASSGDRENTEAFF. The DNA for the CDR3 is TGTGCCAGCAGCGGGGACAGGGAGAACACTGAAGCTTTCTTT.

The chain uses TRBV7-2 and TRBJ2-2; weak D call: TRBD2 (6 bases). The germline CDR1 and CDR2 sequences are SGHTA and FQGNSA. CDR3 length: 17 amino acids. Trimming removed 7 bases at V and 6 bases at J, with 24 bases between. This CDR3 reads CASNPKGGVPLPGELFF. The CDR3 region has the DNA TGTGCCAGCAATCCCAAAGGAGGGGTTCCTTTACCCGGGGAGCTGTTTTTT.

The chain links TRBV18 to TRBJ2-1; D is undetermined. The CDR3 totals 15 residues. V was pared by 2 bases and J by 0 bases, with 8 bases between. The germline gives CDR1 KGHSH, CDR2 LQKENI. CDR3 bases: TGTGCCAGCTCACCAATTCAGAGCTCCTACAATGAGCAGTTCTTC. Protein sequence: CASSPIQSSYNEQFF. The full variable domain, with the rest looked up from reference TRBV18 and TRBJ2-1, is NAGVMQNPRHLVRRRGQEARLRCSPMKGHSHVYWYRQLPEEGLKFMVYLQKENIIDESGMPKERFSAEFPKEGPSILRIQQVVRGDSAAYFCASSPIQSSYNEQFFGPGTRLTVL.

The chain uses TRBV20-1 and TRBJ2-3; no firm D call. V was trimmed by 1 base and J by 2 bases, leaving 7 bases between them. Germline loops: CDR1 DFQATT, CDR2 SNEGSKA (reference sequence). The CDR3 spans 13 residues. The CDR3: CSARGTFTDTQYF. The CDR3 nucleotides are TGCAGTGCTAGAGGGACCTTCACAGATACGCAGTATTTT.

The J gene is TRBJ1-2, the V gene TRBV9; the D gene is possibly TRBD1 (5 bases). Trimming stripped 4 bases from V and 4 bases from J, with 14 bases between. Germline V lookup: CDR1 SGDLS, CDR2 YYNGEE. The CDR3 length is 14 residues. CDR3 sequence: CASSSRGEGYGYTF. CDR3 nucleotides: TGTGCCAGCAGCTCGAGGGGAGAGGGCTATGGCTACACCTTC.

The chain recombines TRBV20-1 with TRBJ2-3, with D hard to call. Germline-derived CDR1 and CDR2 are DFQATT and SNEGSKA (reference sequence). The length of the CDR3 is 15 residues. V was trimmed by 5 bases and J by 2 bases, leaving 17 bases between them. In nucleotides, the CDR3 is TGCAGTGCTTCTGTCGCGTCAACCTCCACAGATACGCAGTATTTT. Its translation is CSASVASTSTDTQYF.

V gene TRBV6-2 or TRBV6-3 combines with J gene TRBJ2-1; D tentatively fits TRBD1 or TRBD2 (5 bases each). There are 14 residues in the CDR3. CDR1 and CDR2 from the germline V gene are MNHEY and SVGEGT. V was clipped by 10 bases and J by 0 bases, with 13 bases between them. This CDR3 is CATHEGSSYNEQFF. CDR3 nucleotide sequence: TGTGCCACCCACGAGGGGAGCTCCTACAATGAGCAGTTCTTC.

The genes are TRBV20-1 and TRBJ2-7, with 8 bases aligning to TRBD2. Germline V gene data show CDR1 as DFQATT and CDR2 as SNEGSKA (reference sequence). The CDR3 covers 14 residues. Trimming at V came to 6 bases and at J to 6 bases, leaving 13 bases not matched to a gene. The CDR3 DNA reads as TGCAGTGCGAGCCTCGCGGGACTAGGCCGCGAGCAGTACTTC. It translates to CSASLAGLGREQYF.

The chain recombines TRBV20-1 with TRBJ1-4; TRBD1 is a possible D gene (5 bases). CDR3 length equals 14 residues. CDR1 is DFQATT, CDR2 SNEGSKA, per germline (reference sequence). Trimming removed 6 bases at V and 6 bases at J, with 17 bases between. The CDR3 loop is CSAKGRPRDEKLFF. CDR3 sequence (DNA): TGCAGTGCAAAGGGGAGGCCCCGGGATGAAAAACTGTTTTTT.

V gene TRBV5-1 combines with J gene TRBJ2-1; the match to TRBD1 covers 7 bases. The V segment lost 4 bases and the J segment 0 bases; nucleotides outside the gene matches: 4. The CDR3 totals 15 residues. Germline V gives CDR1 SGHRS, CDR2 YFSETQ. CDR3 coding DNA: TGCGCCAGCAGCCGGGACAGAGGCTCCTACAATGAGCAGTTCTTC. Its translation is CASSRDRGSYNEQFF. Variable domain in full (rest from reference TRBV5-1 and TRBJ2-1): KAGVTQTPRYLIKTRGQQVTLSCSPISGHRSVSWYQQTPGQGLQFLFEYFSETQRNKGNFPGRFSGRQFSNSRSEMNVSTLELGDSALYLCASSRDRGSYNEQFFGPGTRLTVL.

This chain joins TRBV19 and TRBJ1-1; 7 bases are a match to TRBD1. The CDR3 is 15 amino acids. Germline V lookup: CDR1 LNHDA, CDR2 SQIVND (reference sequence). Trimming at V came to 3 bases and at J to 5 bases, leaving 9 bases not matched to a gene. Here the CDR3 DNA reads TGTGCCAGTAGTATTTGGCCCGGGACAGATACTGAAGCTTTCTTT. It yields the protein CASSIWPGTDTEAFF.